This entry features one TCR beta chain sequence. The data belong to a study of T cell repertoires in ileal Crohn's disease. The protocol was immunoSEQ multiplex PCR, while the TCRdb copy is restricted to in-frame clones and leaves out a portion. The sample includes about 3,900 clones, 85% of them seen just once. Specified time point: neoterminal ileum biopsy at postoperative endoscopy, about 6 months after surgery. The clonotype comes from an adult with Crohn's disease. The sequencing sample was made of ileal tissue.

CDR3 sequence: CASSRTGTNSNTGELFF. The CDR3 DNA is TGTGCCAGCAGCCGGACAGGGACCAACTCGAACACCGGGGAGCTGTTTTTT. The chain employs TRBV5-6 and TRBJ2-2; 8 positions match TRBD1. V trimming: 4 bases; J trimming: 0 bases; junction bases outside the gene matches: 8. CDR1 SGHDT and CDR2 YYEEEE come from the germline V gene. The CDR3 has 17 amino acids.